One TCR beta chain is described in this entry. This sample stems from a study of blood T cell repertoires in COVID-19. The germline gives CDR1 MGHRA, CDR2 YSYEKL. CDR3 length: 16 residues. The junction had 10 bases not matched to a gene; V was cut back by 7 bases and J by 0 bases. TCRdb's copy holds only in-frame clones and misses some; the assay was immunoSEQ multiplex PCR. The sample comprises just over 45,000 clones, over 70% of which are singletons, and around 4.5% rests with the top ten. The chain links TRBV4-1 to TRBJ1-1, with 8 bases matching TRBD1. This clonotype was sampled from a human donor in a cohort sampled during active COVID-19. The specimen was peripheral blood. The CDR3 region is CASTPYADRVNTEAFF. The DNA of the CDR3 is TGCGCCAGCACCCCGTATGCGGACAGGGTGAACACTGAAGCTTTCTTT.